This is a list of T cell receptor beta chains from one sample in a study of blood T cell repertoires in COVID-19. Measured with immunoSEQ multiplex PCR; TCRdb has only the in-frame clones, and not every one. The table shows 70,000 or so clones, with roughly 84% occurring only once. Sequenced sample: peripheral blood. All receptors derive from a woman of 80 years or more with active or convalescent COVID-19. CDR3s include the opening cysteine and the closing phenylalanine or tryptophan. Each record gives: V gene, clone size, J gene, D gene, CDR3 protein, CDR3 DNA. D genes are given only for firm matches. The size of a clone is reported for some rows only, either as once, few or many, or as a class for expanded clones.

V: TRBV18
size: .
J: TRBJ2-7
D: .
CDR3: CASSPPAGLEQYF
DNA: TGTGCCAGCTCACCCCCGGCGGGGCTCGAGCAGTACTTC

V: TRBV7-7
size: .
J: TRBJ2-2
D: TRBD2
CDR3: CASSPLPRTSGGHGGELFF
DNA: TGTGCCAGCAGCCCCCTCCCAAGGACTAGCGGGGGTCATGGCGGGGAGCTGTTTTTT

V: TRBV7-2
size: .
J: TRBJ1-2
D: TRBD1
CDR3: CASSLGTGGHFGYTF
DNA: TGTGCCAGCAGCTTGGGGACAGGGGGCCATTTTGGCTACACCTTC

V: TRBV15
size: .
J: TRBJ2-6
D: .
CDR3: CATSRERSNGANVLTF
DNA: TGTGCCACCAGCAGAGAGAGGAGTAATGGGGCCAACGTCCTGACTTTC

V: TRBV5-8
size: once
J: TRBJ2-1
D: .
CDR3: CASSLERPPLLHEQFF
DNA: TGTGCCAGCAGCTTGGAGAGGCCTCCTCTTCTTCATGAGCAGTTCTTC

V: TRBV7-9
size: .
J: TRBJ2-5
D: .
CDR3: CASTKDYGGETQYF
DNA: TGTGCCAGCACCAAGGACTACGGGGGAGAGACCCAGTACTTC

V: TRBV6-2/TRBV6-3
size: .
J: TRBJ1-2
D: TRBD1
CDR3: CASSYSIGTDVTYGYTF
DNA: TGTGCCAGCAGTTACTCTATAGGGACAGATGTGACCTATGGCTACACCTTC

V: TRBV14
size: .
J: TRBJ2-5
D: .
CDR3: CASSQDRGATYQETQYF
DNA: TGTGCCAGCAGCCAAGATCGAGGAGCAACGTACCAAGAGACCCAGTACTTC

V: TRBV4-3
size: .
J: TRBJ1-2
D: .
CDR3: CASSQEGAGRGYTF
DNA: TGCGCCAGCAGCCAAGAGGGCGCTGGTCGTGGCTACACCTTC

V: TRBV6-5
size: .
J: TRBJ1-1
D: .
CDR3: CASSYSPGATEAFF
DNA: TGTGCCAGCAGTTATAGTCCAGGGGCGACTGAAGCTTTCTTT

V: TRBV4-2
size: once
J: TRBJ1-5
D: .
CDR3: CASSHGVDASNQPQHF
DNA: TGTGCCAGCAGCCACGGGGTGGATGCTAGCAATCAGCCCCAGCATTTT

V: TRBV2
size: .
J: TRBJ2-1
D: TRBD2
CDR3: CASRGLAGSLSYNEQFF
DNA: TGTGCCAGCAGGGGTCTAGCGGGGAGCCTCTCCTACAATGAGCAGTTCTTC

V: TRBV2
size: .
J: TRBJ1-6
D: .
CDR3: CASNQGSFNSPLHF
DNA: TGTGCCAGCAATCAGGGTTCGTTTAATTCACCCCTCCACTTT

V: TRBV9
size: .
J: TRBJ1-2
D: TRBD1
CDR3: CASSSFGTGYVYGYTF
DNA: TGTGCCAGCAGCTCCTTTGGGACAGGGTATGTCTATGGCTACACCTTC

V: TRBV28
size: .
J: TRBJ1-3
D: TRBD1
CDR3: CASNYRTGGNTIYF
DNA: TGTGCCAGCAACTACCGGACAGGTGGAAACACCATATATTTT

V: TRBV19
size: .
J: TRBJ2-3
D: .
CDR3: CATGDHTWTGTDTQYF
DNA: TGTGCCACTGGGGATCACACCTGGACTGGCACAGATACGCAGTATTTT

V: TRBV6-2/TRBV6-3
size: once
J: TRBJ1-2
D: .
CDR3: CASSYSIRGYYGYTF
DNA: TGTGCCAGCAGTTACTCGATTCGGGGTTACTATGGCTACACCTTC

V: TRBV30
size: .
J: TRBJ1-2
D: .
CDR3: CAWTTGAGDNYGYTF
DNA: TGTGCCTGGACGACAGGAGCCGGCGATAACTATGGCTACACCTTC

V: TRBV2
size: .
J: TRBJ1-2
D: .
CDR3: CASSEQGLRGYGYTF
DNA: TGTGCCAGCAGTGAACAGGGGTTGCGTGGCTATGGCTACACCTTC

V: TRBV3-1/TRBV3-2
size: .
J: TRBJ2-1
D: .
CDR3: CASSQGRTTNEQFF
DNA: TGTGCCAGCAGCCAAGGTCGGACAACCAATGAGCAGTTCTTC

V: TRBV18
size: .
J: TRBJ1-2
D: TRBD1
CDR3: CASSQDGQARVRYGYTF
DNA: TGTGCCAGCTCTCAAGATGGACAGGCTAGAGTACGATATGGCTACACCTTC

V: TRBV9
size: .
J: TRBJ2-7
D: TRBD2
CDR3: CASSVSGGNYEQYF
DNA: TGTGCCAGCAGCGTGAGCGGGGGGAACTACGAGCAGTACTTC

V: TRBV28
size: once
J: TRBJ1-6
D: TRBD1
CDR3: CASSRPRGPNSPLHF
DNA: TGTGCCAGCAGTCGCCCCAGGGGGCCAAATTCACCCCTCCACTTT